This T cell receptor (beta chain) was identified in a study of T cell repertoires in cytomegalovirus infection. Across the whole study: Indications of both CMV infection and matching HLA type were provided by public TCR beta signatures.

TCRdb used MiXCR to reprocess the reads, holding one entry per CDR3 protein. The sample includes approximately 750,000 distinct CDR3 sequences, 35% to 45% of them seen just once. General study points: Cumulated frequencies of public TCR beta families served to identify carriers of CMV plus the relevant HLA. Clonotypes of TCR beta that were HLA-C-restricted and CMV-specific dominated the ex vivo response.

Remarks on this clonotype: Its antigen is unknown. One end of the junction fails to match germline, which may point to a read error.

The CDR3 is 12 amino acids. The receptor was derived from a human donor in good health (CMV status not recorded). Some clones in this sample may be carry-over from other donors' samples. The material sequenced was PBMCs. The genes are TRBV12-3 or TRBV12-4 and TRBJ1-6; D not resolved. The CDR3 loop is CASSLYDSPLPF. The CDR3 nucleotides are TGTGCCAGCAGTTTATATGATTCACCCCTCCCCTTT.